The 10 T cell receptor beta chains presented below share a single source sample, sequenced in a study of identifying expanded T cells in peripheral blood. Method: immunoSEQ multiplex PCR; TCRdb's copy keeps in-frame clones and lacks some. The sample lists under 150,000 clones; about 86% were seen once. The sequenced sample consisted of blood. The source is a person aged 18-70 years in good health.

This clone was observed a handful of times. V gene TRBV10-3 combines with J gene TRBJ2-7; TRBD2 matches at 8 bases. The CDR3 extends over 13 amino acids. Germline assignment: CDR1 ENHRY and CDR2 SYGVKD. The junction had 11 bases not matched to a gene; V was cut back by 7 bases and J by 9 bases. The chain's CDR3 is CAINPGGPVAQYF. In DNA form, the CDR3 reads TGTGCCATCAATCCGGGAGGGCCGGTTGCGCAGTACTTC.

CDR3 residues: CASSAPGQRYEQYF. DNA of the CDR3: TGTGCCAGCAGTGCGCCGGGACAGCGCTACGAGCAGTACTTC. This rearrangement joins TRBV28 to TRBJ2-7; 7 bases are a match to TRBD1. J gave up 3 bases and V 5 bases, and 7 bases lay outside the gene matches. Germline CDR1 is MDHEN and CDR2 is SYDVKM. This CDR3 contains 14 residues.

V is TRBV11-2 and J is TRBJ1-2; D gene uncertain. The V end lost 7 bases, the J end lost 8 bases, and 17 bases lay between the germline ends. Germline loops: CDR1 SGHAT, CDR2 FQNNGV. CDR3 length: 13 amino acids. In DNA form, the CDR3 reads TGTGCCAGCACCAAGTTACGGGAGGACGGCTACACCTTC. Amino acids: CASTKLREDGYTF.

The sample holds a few counts of this clone. The chain carries TRBV13 and TRBJ2-5; TRBD1 matches 9 bases. The CDR3 contains 16 residues. V trimming: 5 bases; J trimming: 4 bases; junction bases outside the gene matches: 11. Germline assignment: CDR1 PRHDT and CDR2 FYEKMQ (reference sequence). The CDR3 is CASSRRTGGVGETQYF. CDR3 nucleotides: TGTGCCAGCAGCCGAAGAACAGGGGGCGTGGGAGAGACCCAGTACTTC.

V and J are TRBV27 and TRBJ1-4; D perhaps matches TRBD1 (5 bases). The CDR3 spans 14 residues. V lost 2 bases and J 8 bases, leaving 12 bases between the germline ends. Per the germline V gene, CDR1 is MNHEY and CDR2 is SMNVEV (reference sequence). The CDR3 region is CASSLLRTREKLFF. CDR3 bases: TGTGCCAGCAGTTTACTGAGGACAAGAGAAAAACTGTTTTTT.

The chain's CDR3 is CASRNRQGDSYNEQFF. The CDR3 DNA reads TGTGCCAGCAGAAACAGACAGGGGGACTCCTACAATGAGCAGTTCTTC. The chain has TRBV6-6 and TRBJ2-1; 9 bases are shared with TRBD1. CDR1 is MNHNY and CDR2 is SVGAGI in the germline V gene (reference sequence). The V segment lost 6 bases and the J segment 0 bases; nucleotides outside the gene matches: 6. The CDR3 is made up of 16 amino acids.

V gene TRBV9 combines with J gene TRBJ1-5; D gene uncertain. The germline V and J ends were trimmed by 0 bases and 7 bases, with 8 bases remaining between them. Germline V gene lookup returns CDR1 SGDLS and CDR2 YYNGEE. The CDR3 is 13 residues long. This CDR3 is CASSVGADQPQHF. In nucleotides, the CDR3 is TGTGCCAGCAGCGTAGGGGCAGACCAGCCCCAGCATTTT. The variable domain in full, completed from reference TRBV9 and TRBJ1-5, reads DSGVTQTPKHLITATGQRVTLRCSPRSGDLSVYWYQQSLDQGLQFLIQYYNGEERAKGNILERFSAQQFPDLHSELNLSSLELGDSALYFCASSVGADQPQHFGDGTRLSIL.

This clone appeared once. The chain couples TRBV27 to TRBJ2-2; D remains ambiguous. Trimming took off 5 bases at V and 2 bases at J, with 6 bases between the two ends. The length of the CDR3 is 13 residues. Germline CDR1 MNHEY, CDR2 SMNVEV (reference sequence). The CDR3 sequence is CASSPINTGELFF. CDR3 sequence (DNA): TGTGCCAGCAGTCCGATAAACACCGGGGAGCTGTTTTTT.

CDR3: CASSLAGQGGSPLHF. CDR3 in DNA: TGTGCCAGCAGCTTAGCGGGACAGGGGGGTTCACCCCTCCACTTT. The rearrangement joins TRBV7-9 to TRBJ1-6, with 11 bases aligning to TRBD1. The junction had 1 base not matched to a gene; V was cut back by 0 bases and J by 9 bases. The CDR3 has 15 residues. CDR1 and CDR2 from the germline V gene are SEHNR and FQNEAQ (reference sequence).

V and J are TRBV5-1 and TRBJ2-1, with 8 nucleotides matching TRBD2. Trimming took 4 bases from V and 1 from J; bases not matched to a gene: 7. CDR3 length: 16 amino acids. Germline V gene sequence: CDR1 SGHRS, CDR2 YFSETQ. The CDR3 sequence: CASSRMRGESYNEQFF. In DNA form, the CDR3 reads TGCGCCAGCAGCCGGATGCGGGGGGAGTCCTACAATGAGCAGTTCTTC.